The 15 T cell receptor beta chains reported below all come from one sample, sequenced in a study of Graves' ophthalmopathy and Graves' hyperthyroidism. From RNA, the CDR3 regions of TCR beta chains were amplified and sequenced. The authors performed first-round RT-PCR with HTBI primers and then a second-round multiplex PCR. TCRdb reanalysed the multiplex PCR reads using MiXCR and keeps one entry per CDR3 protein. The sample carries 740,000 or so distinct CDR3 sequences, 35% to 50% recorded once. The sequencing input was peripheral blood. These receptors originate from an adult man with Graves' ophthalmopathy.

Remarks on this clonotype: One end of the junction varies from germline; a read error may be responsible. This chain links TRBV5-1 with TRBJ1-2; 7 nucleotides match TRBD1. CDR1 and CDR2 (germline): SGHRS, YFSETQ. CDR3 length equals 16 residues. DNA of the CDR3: TGCGCCAGCAGCTTGGCGGGGGGACAGTTTGACTATGGCCACACCTTC. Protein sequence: CASSLAGGQFDYGHTF.

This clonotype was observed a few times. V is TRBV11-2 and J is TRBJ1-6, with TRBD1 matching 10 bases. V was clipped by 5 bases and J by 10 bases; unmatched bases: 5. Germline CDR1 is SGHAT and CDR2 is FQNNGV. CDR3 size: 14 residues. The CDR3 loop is CASSRDRGQSPLHF. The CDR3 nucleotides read TGTGCCAGCAGCCGTGACAGGGGGCAATCACCCCTCCACTTT.

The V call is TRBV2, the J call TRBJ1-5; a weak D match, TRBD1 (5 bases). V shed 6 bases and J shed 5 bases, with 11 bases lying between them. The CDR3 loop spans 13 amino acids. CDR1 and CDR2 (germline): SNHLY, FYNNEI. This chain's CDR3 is CASRPGRDQPQHF. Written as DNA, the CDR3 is TGTGCCAGCAGACCCGGCAGGGATCAGCCCCAGCATTTT.

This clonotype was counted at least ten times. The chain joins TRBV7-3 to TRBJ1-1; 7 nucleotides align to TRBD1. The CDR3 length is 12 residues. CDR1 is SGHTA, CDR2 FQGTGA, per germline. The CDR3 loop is CVWDSEDTEAFF. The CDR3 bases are TGTGTCTGGGACAGTGAGGACACTGAAGCTTTCTTT.

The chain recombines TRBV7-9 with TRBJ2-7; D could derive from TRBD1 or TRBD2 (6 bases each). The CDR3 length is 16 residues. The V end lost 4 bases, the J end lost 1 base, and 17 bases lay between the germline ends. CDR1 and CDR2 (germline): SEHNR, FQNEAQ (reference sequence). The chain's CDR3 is CASSSGWRGKSYEQYF. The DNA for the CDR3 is TGTGCCAGCAGCTCCGGATGGAGGGGGAAGTCCTACGAGCAGTACTTC.

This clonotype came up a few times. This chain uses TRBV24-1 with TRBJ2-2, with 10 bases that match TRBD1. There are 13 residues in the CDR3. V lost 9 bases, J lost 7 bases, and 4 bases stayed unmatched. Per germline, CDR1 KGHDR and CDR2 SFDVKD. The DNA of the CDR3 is TGTGCCACCGGGACAGGGGCCATCGGGGAGCTGTTTTTT. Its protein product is CATGTGAIGELFF.

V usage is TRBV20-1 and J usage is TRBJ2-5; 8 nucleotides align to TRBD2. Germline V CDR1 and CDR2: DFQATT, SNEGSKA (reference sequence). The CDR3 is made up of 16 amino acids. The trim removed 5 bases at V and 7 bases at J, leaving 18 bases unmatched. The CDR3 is CSASGEIAGTLGTQYF. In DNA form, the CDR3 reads TGCAGTGCTTCCGGTGAGATAGCGGGAACTTTGGGGACCCAGTACTTC.

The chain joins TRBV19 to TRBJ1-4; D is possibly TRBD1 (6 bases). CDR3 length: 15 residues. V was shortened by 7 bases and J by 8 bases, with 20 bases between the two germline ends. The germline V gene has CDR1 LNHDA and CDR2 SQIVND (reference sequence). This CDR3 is CASTKRGQLREKLFF. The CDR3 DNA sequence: TGTGCCAGTACCAAACGGGGACAATTGAGAGAAAAACTGTTTTTT.

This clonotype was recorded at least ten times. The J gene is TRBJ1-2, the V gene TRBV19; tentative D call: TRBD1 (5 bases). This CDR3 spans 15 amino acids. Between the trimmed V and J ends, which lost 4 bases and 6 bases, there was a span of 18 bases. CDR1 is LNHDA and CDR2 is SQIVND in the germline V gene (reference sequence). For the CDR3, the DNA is TGTGCCAGTAGTACTGGGCCAGACAGTACCAATGGCTACACCTTC. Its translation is CASSTGPDSTNGYTF.

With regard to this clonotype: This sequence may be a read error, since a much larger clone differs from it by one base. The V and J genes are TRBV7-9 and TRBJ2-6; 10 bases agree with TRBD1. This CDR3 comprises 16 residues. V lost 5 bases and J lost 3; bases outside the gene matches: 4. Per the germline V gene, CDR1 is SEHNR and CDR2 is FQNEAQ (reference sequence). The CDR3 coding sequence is TGTGCCAGCAGCGCAGGGACAGGGGTTGGGGCCAACGTCCTGACTTTC. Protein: CASSAGTGVGANVLTF.

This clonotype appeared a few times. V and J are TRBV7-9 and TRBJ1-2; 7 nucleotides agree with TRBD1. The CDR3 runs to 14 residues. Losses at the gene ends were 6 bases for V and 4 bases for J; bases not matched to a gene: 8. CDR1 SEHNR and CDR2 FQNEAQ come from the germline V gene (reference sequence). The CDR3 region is CASRDTGAPYGYTF. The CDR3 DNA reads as TGTGCCAGCAGGGATACAGGGGCCCCCTATGGCTACACCTTC.

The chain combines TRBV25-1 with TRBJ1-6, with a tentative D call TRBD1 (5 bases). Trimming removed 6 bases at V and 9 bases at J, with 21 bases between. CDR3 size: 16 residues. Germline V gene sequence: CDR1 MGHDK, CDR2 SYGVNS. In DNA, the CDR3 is TGTGCCAGCAGGGGAGATGCAGGGACCTTACGTTCACCCCTCCACTTT. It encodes CASRGDAGTLRSPLHF. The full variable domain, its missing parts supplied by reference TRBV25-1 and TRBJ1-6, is EADIYQTPRYLVIGTGKKITLECSQTMGHDKMYWYQQDPGMELHLIHYSYGVNSTEKGDLSSESTVSRIRTEHFPLTLESARPSHTSQYLCASRGDAGTLRSPLHFGNGTRLTVT.

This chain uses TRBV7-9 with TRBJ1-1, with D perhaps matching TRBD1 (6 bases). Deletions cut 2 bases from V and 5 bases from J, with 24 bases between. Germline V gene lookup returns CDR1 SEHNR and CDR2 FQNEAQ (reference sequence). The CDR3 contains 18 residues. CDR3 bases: TGTGCCAGCAGCTTAATAGCCGGGGGCAAAAGATCCTTAACTGAAGCTTTCTTT. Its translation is CASSLIAGGKRSLTEAFF.

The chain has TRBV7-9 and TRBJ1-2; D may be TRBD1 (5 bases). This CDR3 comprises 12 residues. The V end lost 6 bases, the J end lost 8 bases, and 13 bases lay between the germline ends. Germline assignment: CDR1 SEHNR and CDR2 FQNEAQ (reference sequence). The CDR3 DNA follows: TGTGCCAGCAGTCCCGGGGGGGTAGGCTACACCTTC. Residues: CASSPGGVGYTF.

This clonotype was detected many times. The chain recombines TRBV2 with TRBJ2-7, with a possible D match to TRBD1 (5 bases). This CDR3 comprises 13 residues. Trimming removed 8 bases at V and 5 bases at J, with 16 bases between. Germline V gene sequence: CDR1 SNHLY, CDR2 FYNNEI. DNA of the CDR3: TGTGCCAGCGTATCAGGGCCTTCAGACGAGCAGTACTTC. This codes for CASVSGPSDEQYF.